This paragraph covers one T cell receptor (beta chain) sequence. Antigen specificity is unknown. Germline loops: CDR1 GTSNPN, CDR2 SVGIG (reference sequence). The length of the CDR3 is 12 residues. Trimming took off 3 bases at V and 2 bases at J, with 7 bases between the two ends. The data originate from a study of cytomegalovirus exposure and HLA in healthy donors. General study points: In an earlier analysis, most TCR beta V segments were productive about 87% or about 30% of the time.

The primer mix had 60 Vbeta and 13 Jbeta primers. Clones were sequenced by immunoSEQ multiplex PCR, and TCRdb holds only the in-frame ones, with some missing. The sample records around 150,000 clones, about 80% being singletons. The receptor was isolated from a man between 35 and 55 years old in good health and CMV-seronegative. The chain carries TRBV30 and TRBJ2-5; D not resolved. Sequencing input: PBMCs. Here the CDR3 DNA reads TGTGCCTGGAGCCGAGATCAAGAGACCCAGTACTTC. This gives the protein CAWSRDQETQYF.